This T cell receptor beta chain came from a study of blood T cell repertoires in COVID-19 (dated by TCRdb to the early 2020s). With regard to the full study: Samples from collaborators originated in the United States, Italy and Spain and spanned both the acute and convalescent phases of COVID-19. The material from the prospective study consisted of cDNA or gDNA derived from T cells, B-cell-depleted T cells, or PBMCs. Deeply sampled blood TCRbeta repertoires from subjects exposed to, actively infected with, or recovered from COVID-19 were included in the dataset. The repertoires were released in a freely available public database intended as a resource for research on the immune response to SARS-CoV-2. Samples came from the ongoing ImmuneRACE study (first 160 participants) plus 1,254 subjects from 6 global collaborators. Nearly every sample came with metadata listing a de-identified subject ID, COVID-19 status, age in years and sex. Where HLA class I and class II types were available, the types were taken from metadata supplied by the sample provider, not from assay-based typing.

The paper as a whole reports these results and caveats: The quantity of clinical and demographic metadata differed by source and by participant and was supplied without curation.

The CDR3 runs 13 residues from the cysteine to the phenylalanine. The CDR3 DNA has 39 bases and is translated from base 1. V is reduced by 6 bases and J by 5 bases, leaving a spacing of 12 bases between them. The collaborating institutions used their own protocols to collect whole blood in K2EDTA tubes. For TCRbeta analysis, collaborators shipped samples as frozen whole blood, isolated PBMCs, or DNA extracted from either of those sample types. TCRbeta CDR3 regions were amplified from genomic DNA by means of the immunoSEQ Assay, a bias-controlled multiplex PCR. On the study's bioinformatics: The number of nucleated cells in each sample was estimated from the amplification of reference gene primers within the assay. To quantify the absolute abundance of each unique TCRbeta CDR3 rearrangement, sequence reads were collapsed and filtered. Productive Simpson clonality was computed per sample as the square root of Simpson's diversity index over productive rearrangements. This immuneACCESS table, as held by TCRdb, lists in-frame sequences with V and J called but not all clones. Of the missing ones, under half trace to an unresolved V gene in checked studies; the others have no known cause. V and J calls and clone size are those listed in that table; D and trimming were worked out from the DNA. Recorded for this sample are about 210,000 clones; roughly 84% of them occurred a single time. The ten biggest clones cover approximately 10% of the sample.

About this clone: The specificity of this receptor is unknown. Base qualities are not recorded, but no much larger clone differs from it by a single base.

The source is a man in his fifties or sixties with active or convalescent COVID-19. Rearrangement joined TRBV12-3 or TRBV12-4 to TRBJ2-3; TRBD2 is perhaps the D gene, given 5 matching bases. Sequences were obtained from peripheral blood. CDR3 protein: CASSPVGGDTQYF. In nucleotides, the sequence is TGTGCCAGCAGCCCCGTCGGAGGAGATACGCAGTATTTT.